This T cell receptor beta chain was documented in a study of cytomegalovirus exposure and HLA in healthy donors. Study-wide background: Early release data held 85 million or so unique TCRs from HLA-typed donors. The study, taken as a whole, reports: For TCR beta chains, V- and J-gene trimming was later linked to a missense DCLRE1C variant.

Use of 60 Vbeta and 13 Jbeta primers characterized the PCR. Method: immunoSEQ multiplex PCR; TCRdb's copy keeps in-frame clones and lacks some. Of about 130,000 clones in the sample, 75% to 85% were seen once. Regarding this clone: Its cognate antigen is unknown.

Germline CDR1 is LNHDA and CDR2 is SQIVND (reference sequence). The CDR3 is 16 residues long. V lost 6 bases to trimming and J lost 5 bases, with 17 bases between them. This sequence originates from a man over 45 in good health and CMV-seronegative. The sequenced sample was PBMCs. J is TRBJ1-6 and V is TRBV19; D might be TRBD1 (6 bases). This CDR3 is CASSLGGRTDNSPLHF. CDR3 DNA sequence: TGTGCCAGTAGCTTGGGCGGGAGGACAGATAATTCACCCCTCCACTTT.